The entry below gives a single TCR beta chain sequence along with its context. Its target is not known. This specimen comes from a study of cytomegalovirus exposure and HLA in healthy donors. Study observations and caveats: One cluster of highly shared sequence variants probably arose as a sequencing artifact. Later analysis showed TCR association rates varying by HLA locus, highest for DRB1 and lowest for HLA-C.

The ends were cut back, 4 bases at V and 6 bases at J, with 11 bases in the middle. There are 13 residues in the CDR3. Germline V gives CDR1 SGHNT, CDR2 YYREEE (reference sequence). Vbeta (60) and Jbeta (13) primers were used in the PCR. The table came from immunoSEQ multiplex PCR; TCRdb's copy has only in-frame clones and leaves some out. The data hold 100,000 to 150,000 clones, with roughly a tenth observed a single time. This rearrangement joins TRBV5-4 to TRBJ2-4; D possibly corresponds to TRBD2 (5 bases). The receptor was derived from a woman younger than 30 in good health and CMV-seropositive. The source material was PBMCs. The CDR3 sequence is CASSHQDLNIQYF. The CDR3, as DNA: TGTGCCAGCAGCCACCAGGACTTAAACATTCAGTACTTC.